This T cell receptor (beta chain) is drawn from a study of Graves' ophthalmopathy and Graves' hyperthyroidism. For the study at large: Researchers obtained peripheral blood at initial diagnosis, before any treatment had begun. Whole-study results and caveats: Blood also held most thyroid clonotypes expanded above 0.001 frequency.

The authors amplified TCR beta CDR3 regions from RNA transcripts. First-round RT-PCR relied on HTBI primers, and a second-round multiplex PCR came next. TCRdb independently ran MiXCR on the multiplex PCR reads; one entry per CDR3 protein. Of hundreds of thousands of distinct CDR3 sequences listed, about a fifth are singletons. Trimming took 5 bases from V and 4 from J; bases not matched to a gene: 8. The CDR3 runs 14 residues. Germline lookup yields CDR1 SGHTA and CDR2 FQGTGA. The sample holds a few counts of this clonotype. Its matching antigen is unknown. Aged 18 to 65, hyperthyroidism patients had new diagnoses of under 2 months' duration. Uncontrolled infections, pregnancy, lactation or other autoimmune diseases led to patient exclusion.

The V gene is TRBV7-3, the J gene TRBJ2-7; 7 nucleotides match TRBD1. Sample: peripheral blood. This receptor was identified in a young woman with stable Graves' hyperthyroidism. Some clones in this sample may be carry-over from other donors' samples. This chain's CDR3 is CASSPGDSLYEQYF. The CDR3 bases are TGTGCCAGCAGCCCAGGGGACAGCCTATACGAGCAGTACTTC.